This T cell receptor beta chain was captured by sequencing in a study of human T cells and chemical hapten exposure (dated by TCRdb to the early 2020s). Regarding the study in general: For sensitization, 2% DPC in acetone was applied to a roughly 2 cm by roughly 2 cm area of upper inner arm skin. Throughout the roughly 25-week study period, patients were also given weekly therapeutic DPC doses on the scalp. Patch tests used Finn chambers with 0.01% DPC on the upper back, scored after 6 days by International Contact Dermatitis Research Group standards. Most of the patients in the cohort were female, and the cohort covered alopecia areata with under or over 50% scalp involvement, alopecia totalis and alopecia universalis. Libraries were pooled for sequencing, and variation in per-sample TCR yields was attributed mainly to small differences in library volumes within the pool. Peripheral blood TCR repertoire changes were tracked in vivo in alopecia patients during primary and secondary sensitization to the hapten diphenylcyclopropenone (DPC). Patient blood was sampled pre-sensitization (week 0) and at 2, 6 and about 24 weeks after DPC sensitization. For TCR sequencing, blood came from about 28 alopecia patients at anywhere from one to four time points (pre-sensitization, 2, 6 and 24 weeks). The investigation overall reported the following: All patients had alopecia, a presumed autoimmune disease, so their immune response might differ from that of healthy individuals. Patch test score correlated positively with the number of PT1 expanded TCRs, reaching significance at thresholds 8, 16 and 32 but not at 4. Significantly more large CDR3 similarity clusters were formed by expanded TCRs than by pre-sensitization or healthy control sets, consistent with antigen-driven responses. The number of TCRs above 1 in 1000 frequency did not change with DPC sensitization; there was no evidence of global repertoire structure alterations. After repeated subsampling, changes were observed in the strength of the expansion versus patch-test correlation and in the threshold at which the correlation became significant.

This clonotype was detected only a few times. No antigen is known for it. One base away there is no much larger clone; base qualities are not given. The library came from RACE. Sequencing was performed on a NextSeq 500. During library preparation, unique molecular identifiers were attached to individual cDNA molecules so that TCRs could be counted quantitatively and reproducibly. Each blood RNA sample was used to sequence both TCR alpha and TCR beta chains. For the original study's pipeline: Samples had a median of roughly 87,000 TCRs, with a range from roughly 20,000 to 700,000. The Decombinator software suite was used to annotate the V, J and CDR3 of the TCR reads. Every sample was subsampled to the same number of TCRs (28,000) for the PS versus PT1 abundance plots. TCRs were defined as expanded if absent before sensitization and observed at least eight times at the 2-week time point. TCRdb reanalyzed the raw reads on its own, using fastp at Q25 for trimming and MiXCR for clone calling, and kept in-frame beta chains. Identical CDR3 protein sequences are pooled into one entry, listed with their most common genes and DNA. TCRdb's processing, not the authors', yielded these V and J calls. For this sample the table gives approximately 110,000 distinct CDR3 sequences, of which roughly 9.6% were detected only once. The ten largest clones add up to around 3.6% of the sample.

The CDR1 and CDR2 encoded by the germline V gene are SGHTA and FQGNSA. From the cysteine through the phenylalanine, the CDR3 covers 14 amino acids. Only the CDR3 region is kept as DNA, spanning 42 bases read in frame from base 1. Cut back by 3 bases and 7 bases, the V and J ends lie 16 bases apart. Reading the label with the study, this specimen's time point is: patch test 1, 2 weeks after DPC sensitization. The treatment or condition label, as the study defines it: therapeutic diphenylcyclopropenone sensitization with weekly scalp DPC. At each patch-test visit, blood was drawn before the patch test was applied. Patients were considered eligible if aged 18 to 70, diagnosed with alopecia and deemed suitable for DPC therapy, and patients were excluded if pregnant. Total RNA was extracted from unfractionated whole blood that had been collected in Tempus Blood RNA tubes.

This specimen consisted of whole blood, obtained in connection with sensitization to the hapten diphenylcyclopropenone (DPC). This TCR derives from a woman in her thirties or forties with alopecia areata. Some clones in this sample may be carry-over from other donors' samples. The rearranged chain carries TRBV7-2 and TRBJ2-7; the D region possibly corresponds to TRBD1 (5 bases align). The nucleotide sequence is TGTGCCAGCAGCTTCCAGGGAACCCTGAGAGAGCAGTACTTC. This is translated as CASSFQGTLREQYF.